These 18 T cell receptor beta chains were sequenced from one sample in a study of vaccination effects on CD4 cells after COVID-19. No antigens are known for them. Before sequencing, viral peptide pools were used by the ViraFEST assay to expand antigen-specific CD4+ T cells. A roughly ten-day culture period preceded the isolation of CD4+ T cells. Prior SARS-CoV-2 infection was absent in the vaccine recipients, as shown by negative nucleocapsid antibodies. Assay: immunoSEQ multiplex PCR; the TCRdb copy retains only in-frame clones and omits some. Of under 55,000 clones listed, roughly 73% are singletons. Sequencing was performed on CD4+ T cells from PBMCs cultured with HCoV-OC43 spike peptides, taken before COVID-19 vaccination. The sample's subset: HCoV-OC43 spike overlapping peptide pool stimulation. The receptors were sampled from a human donor who received a COVID-19 vaccine.

The chain couples TRBV14 to TRBJ2-1; D gene unclear. The germline V and J ends were trimmed by 4 bases and 5 bases, with 12 bases remaining between them. This CDR3 is 14 amino acids long. CDR1 and CDR2 (germline): SGHDN, FVKESK. The CDR3 DNA reads as TGTGCCAGCAGCCGAATCAACTCACACAATGAGCAGTTCTTC. This encodes CASSRINSHNEQFF.

The chain employs TRBV13 and TRBJ2-3; D not certain. Trimming shortened V by 5 bases and J by 4 bases, and 10 bases separated the two germline ends. Germline CDR1 reads PRHDT; CDR2 reads FYEKMQ (reference sequence). This CDR3 region has 13 residues. This CDR3 reads CASSLSRADTQYF. CDR3 in DNA: TGTGCCAGCAGCCTAAGTAGGGCAGATACGCAGTATTTT.

This sequence joins TRBV3-1 (or the pseudogene TRBV3-2) and TRBJ1-2; 7 positions match TRBD1. The trim removed 4 bases at V and 4 bases at J, leaving 12 bases unmatched. The CDR3 consists of 16 residues. Per the germline V gene, CDR1 is LGHDT and CDR2 is YNNKEL (reference sequence). In nucleotides, the CDR3 is TGTGCCAGCAGCCCGACCCGGGACAGCCCGTCCTATGGCTACACCTTC. Encoded protein: CASSPTRDSPSYGYTF.

This clone was found once. The chain links TRBV10-3 to TRBJ2-2, with TRBD1 as a possible D gene (5 bases). The germline V and J ends were trimmed by 5 bases and 4 bases, with 14 bases remaining between them. Germline V gene lookup returns CDR1 ENHRY and CDR2 SYGVKD. The CDR3 is 15 amino acids. The CDR3: CAISFIGDGTGELFF. In DNA, the CDR3 is TGTGCCATCAGTTTTATAGGGGATGGCACCGGGGAGCTGTTTTTT.

This clone has just one count. This rearrangement joins TRBV19 to TRBJ1-4, with D possibly being TRBD1 (5 bases). The CDR3 is made up of 17 amino acids. The V end lost 3 bases, the J end lost 2 bases, and 16 bases lay between the germline ends. From germline, CDR1 is LNHDA and CDR2 SQIVND (reference sequence). The CDR3 here is CASSIQGLRGTNEKLFF. The CDR3 bases are TGTGCCAGTAGTATTCAGGGCCTCCGGGGCACTAATGAAAAACTGTTTTTT.

V usage is TRBV6-1 and J usage is TRBJ1-5; D not certain. This CDR3 comprises 14 residues. V lost 3 bases and J lost 7, with 13 bases in between. Germline lookup yields CDR1 MNHNS and CDR2 SASEGT. CDR3 sequence: CASSDGGLGQPQHF. CDR3 sequence (DNA): TGTGCCAGCAGTGATGGTGGGCTTGGCCAGCCCCAGCATTTT.

The chain carries TRBV6-2 or TRBV6-3 and TRBJ1-2; 9 bases fit TRBD1. J gave up 4 bases and V 6 bases, and 12 bases lay outside the gene matches. CDR1 and CDR2 from the germline V gene are MNHEY and SVGEGT. This CDR3 has 16 residues. CDR3 DNA: TGTGCCAGCAGCCTGGCCCCCGGGACAGGGCGCTATGGCTACACCTTC. Its translation: CASSLAPGTGRYGYTF.

The CDR3 sequence: CASRPSGANNEQFF. CDR3 in DNA: TGTGCCAGCAGACCGAGCGGGGCGAACAATGAGCAGTTCTTC. This chain connects TRBV7-2 to TRBJ2-1, with TRBD2 matching 7 bases. The CDR3 is 14 amino acids. The germline V gene encodes CDR1 SGHTA and CDR2 FQGNSA. Germline trimming cut 6 bases from V and 5 bases from J; bases unmatched to any gene: 7.

The V and J genes are TRBV2 and TRBJ1-4, with D possibly TRBD1 on 6 matching bases. Trimming stripped 3 bases from V and 7 bases from J, with 6 bases between. The CDR3 sequence is 12 residues long. The V gene's germline CDR1 is SNHLY and CDR2 FYNNEI. CDR3 DNA: TGTGCCAGCAGTGACAGGGGTGAAAAACTGTTTTTT. This codes for CASSDRGEKLFF.

This clone was detected a few times. V and J are TRBV27 and TRBJ1-2; possibly TRBD1 for D (6 bases). Trimming took 0 bases from V and 2 from J, leaving 10 bases between them. Germline CDR1 reads MNHEY; CDR2 reads SMNVEV (reference sequence). The length of the CDR3 is 15 residues. Here the CDR3 reads CASSLSTGHNYGYTF. For the CDR3, the DNA is TGTGCCAGCAGTTTATCGACAGGCCACAACTATGGCTACACCTTC.

The V gene is TRBV2, the J gene TRBJ2-7; D ambiguous. Trimming left V 4 bases short and J 6 bases short, with 10 bases between. The CDR3 is 12 amino acids. CDR1 and CDR2 from the germline V gene are SNHLY and FYNNEI. Here the CDR3 DNA reads TGTGCCAGCAGTGTGAGTCGTATCGAGCAGTACGTC. Residues: CASSVSRIEQYV.

The rearrangement uses TRBV5-1 and TRBJ1-1, with a possible D match to TRBD1 (5 bases). Germline V lookup: CDR1 SGHRS, CDR2 YFSETQ. V was cut by 4 bases and J by 4 bases, with 17 bases left in between. This CDR3 region has 15 residues. The CDR3 DNA reads as TGCGCCAGCAGCCACGACGGGACGATGGGCACTGAAGCTTTCTTT. It yields the protein CASSHDGTMGTEAFF.

The sample holds a few counts of this clone. The J gene is TRBJ1-6, the V gene TRBV12-3 or TRBV12-4; maybe TRBD1 (5 bases). The CDR3 covers 12 residues. The ends were cut back, 5 bases at V and 11 bases at J, with 10 bases in the middle. The CDR3 bases are TGTGCCAGCAGTCCAGGGTACACACCCCTCCACTTT. Its protein product is CASSPGYTPLHF.

This chain uses TRBV7-2 with TRBJ2-7; 9 nucleotides match TRBD1. With 5 bases clipped from V and 3 bases from J, the junction kept 8 bases outside the gene matches. The CDR3 loop spans 15 amino acids. Per germline, CDR1 SGHTA and CDR2 FQGNSA. As DNA, the CDR3 is TGTGCCAGCAGCCGGTCAGGGACAGGGCTCTACGAGCAGTACGTC. Protein product: CASSRSGTGLYEQYV.

The V call is TRBV5-1, the J call TRBJ1-1; TRBD1 agrees at 7 bases. The junction had 7 bases not matched to a gene; V was cut back by 4 bases and J by 1 base. The germline CDR1 and CDR2 sequences are SGHRS and YFSETQ. There are 15 residues in the CDR3. The CDR3 protein is CASSPTTGWNTEAFF. CDR3 nucleotide sequence: TGCGCCAGCAGCCCGACGACAGGGTGGAACACTGAAGCTTTCTTT.

This sequence joins TRBV19 and TRBJ1-2; no definite D call. Deletions cut 6 bases from V and 0 bases from J, with 11 bases between. The CDR3 totals 14 residues. Germline CDR1 LNHDA, CDR2 SQIVND (reference sequence). The CDR3 region is CASRSRGSNYGYTF. As DNA, the CDR3 is TGTGCCAGTAGATCGCGGGGTTCTAACTATGGCTACACCTTC.

This clone came up a few times. The rearrangement links TRBV19 to TRBJ2-1; TRBD1 aligns across 7 bases. From germline, CDR1 is LNHDA and CDR2 SQIVND (reference sequence). V shed 6 bases and J 0 bases; nucleotides not matched to a gene: 8. The CDR3 contains 16 residues. The CDR3 protein is CASSRTGTASYNEQFF. The CDR3 nucleotides are TGTGCCAGTAGCAGAACCGGGACAGCCTCCTACAATGAGCAGTTCTTC. Filled out from reference TRBV19 and TRBJ2-1, the complete variable domain reads DGGITQSPKYLFRKEGQNVTLSCEQNLNHDAMYWYRQDPGQGLRLIYYSQIVNDFQKGDIAEGYSVSREKKESFPLTVTSAQKNPTAFYLCASSRTGTASYNEQFFGPGTRLTVL.

V gene TRBV2 combines with J gene TRBJ2-5, with 9 bases fitting TRBD2. The CDR3 runs 15 residues. The J segment lost 5 bases and the V segment lost 5 bases, leaving 9 bases of the junction unmatched. Per germline, CDR1 SNHLY and CDR2 FYNNEI. CDR3 DNA sequence: TGTGCCAGCAGTTGGCAGCGGGGGGTCGGGGAGACCCAGTACTTC. It yields the protein CASSWQRGVGETQYF.